This TCR beta chain was obtained from a study of shared clonotypes between healthy human individuals. General study points: With a few donors compared, 4% to 5.5% of naive CD4 clonotypes were shared. The genetic and exposure-history diversity represented was limited by few donors. Generation probability values for non-shared clonotypes were lower than those for clonotypes shared by all four donors.

Method: immunoSEQ multiplex PCR; TCRdb's copy keeps in-frame clones and lacks some. The sample yields 1.6 million or so clones, around 97% seen once. Concerning this clone itself: Its antigen is as yet unknown.

CD45RA+ naive and CD45RA-negative memory subsets were separated from CD4+ cells. This CDR3 comprises 12 residues. Germline V gene data show CDR1 as LNHDA and CDR2 as SQIVND (reference sequence). Between the trimmed V and J ends, which lost 6 bases and 8 bases, there was a span of 11 bases. The material sequenced was naive CD4+ T cells sorted from blood. The sample's subset: CD45RA+ positively selected. This receptor was obtained from a man aged 25 to 40 in good health. The gene calls are TRBV19 and TRBJ2-1; D gene uncertain. The CDR3 reads CASSGLYDEQFF. The CDR3 DNA reads TGTGCCAGTAGCGGATTATATGATGAGCAGTTCTTC.